This note documents a single TCR beta chain sequence. No antigen is known for it. This sample was included in a study of T cells in localized non-small cell lung cancer. General observations from the study: Appearing in adjacent lung were a median about 60 of the top 100 tumor clones.

Data came from immunoSEQ multiplex PCR; TCRdb stores just in-frame clones and leaves some out. The top ten hold approximately 15% of the sample, which has tens of thousands of clones, around 80% seen once. Trimming took 3 bases from V and 14 from J, leaving 21 bases between them. This CDR3 region has 14 residues. Germline CDR1 and CDR2: LNHDA and SQIVND (reference sequence). V is TRBV19 and J is TRBJ2-3, with D perhaps assigned TRBD1 or TRBD2 (5 bases each). The sequenced sample was peripheral blood, obtained before any cancer treatment. The TCR sequence derives from a male donor aged 60 or over with stage III squamous cell lung carcinoma. CDR3 coding DNA: TGTGCCAGTAGTATGCACCGGGACCCTCAAGCGCGGTATTTT. This encodes CASSMHRDPQARYF.